This T cell receptor (beta chain) derives from a study of PD-1 blockade in mismatch repair-deficient tumors. Germline lookup yields CDR1 LNHDA and CDR2 SQIVND (reference sequence). V lost 1 base, J lost 0 bases, and 4 bases stayed unmatched. The CDR3 spans 16 residues. Sequenced by immunoSEQ multiplex PCR; TCRdb stores in-frame clones only, minus some. This sample has approximately 15,000 clones, with about 79% found just once. The source is an adult with mismatch repair-deficient cancer. The sequences come from PBMCs, collected approximately 15 weeks after starting pembrolizumab. The gene calls are TRBV19 and TRBJ1-1, with 8 bases aligning to TRBD1. CDR3 bases: TGTGCCAGTAGTATAGGGGCAGGGGGCGTGAACACTGAAGCTTTCTTT. Translation: CASSIGAGGVNTEAFF. The whole variable domain, filled in from reference TRBV19 and TRBJ1-1, reads DGGITQSPKYLFRKEGQNVTLSCEQNLNHDAMYWYRQDPGQGLRLIYYSQIVNDFQKGDIAEGYSVSREKKESFPLTVTSAQKNPTAFYLCASSIGAGGVNTEAFFGQGTRLTVV.